This T cell receptor (beta chain) appears in the sequencing data of a study of immune evolution from preneoplasia to lung adenocarcinoma. Overall study context: HLA loss of heterozygosity: less than 9% AIS, about 15% MIA, about 31% ADC, none AAH.

Generated by immunoSEQ multiplex PCR, the TCRdb table keeps only in-frame clones and is missing some. The sample consists of 4,500 or so clones, 65% to 80% of them appearing once. On this clone: Its target is unknown.

The CDR3 is 14 residues long. V was clipped by 5 bases and J by 5 bases; unmatched bases: 7. Germline V gene sequence: CDR1 SGHAT, CDR2 FQNNGV. Points from the study as a whole: Normal lung had the highest top T cell clone frequencies.

The sample consisted of FFPE invasive lung adenocarcinoma tissue. The chain links TRBV11-2 to TRBJ2-7, with 9 bases identical to TRBD2. The receptor was derived from a person aged 65-85 years with invasive lung adenocarcinoma. Some clones in this sample may be carry-over from other donors' samples. The CDR3, as DNA: TGTGCCAGCAGCCAGGGGCTAGCGGGACACGAGCAGTACTTC. It is translated as CASSQGLAGHEQYF. The whole variable domain, remainder taken from reference TRBV11-2 and TRBJ2-7, is EAGVAQSPRYKIIEKRQSVAFWCNPISGHATLYWYQQILGQGPKLLIQFQNNGVVDDSQLPKDRFSAERLKGVDSTLKIQPAKLEDSAVYLCASSQGLAGHEQYFGPGTRLTVT.